This T cell receptor (beta chain) was identified during a study of beta chain features in type 1 diabetes (dated by TCRdb to the late 2010s). Looking at the study overall: No differences in mean age, gender distribution, total cell number or subset yield were found between patients and healthy donors. A total of about 99,000,000 sorted cells were examined across all samples, and RNA yield correlated strongly with the number of cells per subset. Regulatory and stem cell-like memory subsets were obtained from only 8 patients and roughly eight healthy donors, while naive and central memory subsets were obtained from all 30 or so donors. The study compared TCRB repertoires of sorted circulating CD4+ T cell subsets between recently diagnosed type 1 diabetes patients and matched healthy donors. On the study overall, not on this receptor specifically: At VDJ recombination sites, patients with type 1 diabetes made fewer insertions and deleted more nucleotides, a pattern implying thymic rearrangement abnormalities. Shorter templates might have been favored by PCR, but patient and control samples were amplified and corrected together, so both groups would have been affected equally by any skew. A moderate but significant shortening of TCRB CDR3 length was observed in type 1 diabetes patients in all four CD4+ subsets. Because small numbers of individuals were included in the HLA sub-analyses, any influence of HLA type on TCRB rearrangement was left unresolved. Naive, central memory and regulatory TCRB repertoires appeared more similar among patients than among healthy donors. Because cDNA was sequenced instead of genomic DNA, highly expressing activated cells could be over-represented, though the groups showed no difference in activation or CD3 levels.

The entire amount of isolated RNA was reverse transcribed using the High Capacity cDNA Reverse Transcription Kit, so the sequenced TCRB transcripts were expressed ones. Deep immunoSEQ sequencing was performed on naive, central memory and regulatory T cell samples, with an average of about 3.6 million total reads per sample. Sorted cells were lysed in RLT buffer and RNA was extracted with DNase-treated RNeasy Micro or Mini kits, depending on cell number. To prevent cross-contamination, each cell subset was processed individually, whereas patient and healthy donor samples were processed jointly. The immunoSEQ multiplex PCR was used to amplify TCRB sequences from cDNA, generating 87-bp fragments that spanned the CDR3 region. Sequencing of the amplicons was performed on the Illumina HiSeq platform. As for the authors' bioinformatics: Synthetic template baselines were used to correct PCR bias computationally, reads within Hamming distance 2 were collapsed together, and singletons that could not be merged were discarded. Reads were aligned to IMGT to assign V, D and J genes, CDR3 length, and insertions or deletions at six rearrangement sites. Clonotype counts were normalized to sorted cell number within each subset before computing true diversity and Gini coefficients with the tcR R package. Repertoire sharing was quantified using the overlap coefficient calculated on TCRB nucleotide sequences. Out-of-frame TCRB sequences from naive cells were analyzed as a proxy for the pre-selection repertoire. The clones in this table, taken by TCRdb from immuneACCESS, are in-frame only. Not every clone is retained; where verified, under half of the shortfall comes from an unresolved V gene, and the cause of the rest is unknown. The V and J calls and clone size come from that table; D and trimming were worked out from the DNA. Here the sample has about 660,000 clones; roughly 13% occur a single time. The ten largest clones take up approximately 0.039% of the sample.

Each donor gave one peripheral blood draw, averaging roughly 120 mL, which was collected into heparinised tubes. A BD FACSAria II and a panel including CD45RO, CCR7, CD25, CD127, CD95 and CD27 were used to sort naive, central memory, regulatory and stem cell-like memory CD4+ T cells. Every sorted population had a purity above 95%. PBMCs were isolated right away by Lymphoprep density gradient centrifugation and were stained directly, without culture. So that batch effects would be minimized, each experiment stained and sorted samples in pairs, pairing one healthy donor with one patient. This clone has more than one count but fewer than ten. No cognate antigen has been identified for it. No clone much larger than this one lies a single base away; base qualities are absent. V trim: 0 bases; J trim: 4 bases; unmatched bases: 6. CDR1 and CDR2 are read off the germline V gene as SGHTS and YDEGEE. From the cysteine through the phenylalanine, the CDR3 covers 15 amino acids. The sequence is cut down to CDR3 DNA, 45 bases in frame from base 1.

This TCR was recovered from a man between 18 and 35 years old with type 1 diabetes. This chain is built from TRBV5-8 and TRBJ2-5; 7 junctional bases match TRBD2. Sequencing was performed on naive CD4+ T cells from blood. Per the publication, the cell subset or site label means: true naive CD4+ T cells. The CDR3 protein is CASSLAREVGETQYF. The DNA sequence is given as TGTGCCAGCAGCTTGGCCCGGGAGGTTGGAGAGACCCAGTACTTC.